This TCR beta chain was recorded in a study of tissue T cells after allogeneic stem cell transplantation. V was shortened by 1 base and J by 4 bases, with 12 bases between the two germline ends. Germline assignment: CDR1 SGHLS and CDR2 HYDKME. This CDR3 is built from 15 residues. Using immunoSEQ multiplex PCR, the repertoire was profiled, and TCRdb retains in-frame clones only, with some absent. The table includes 7,500 or so clones, 50% detected once. Findings of the study overall: The patient cohort was small and clinically heterogeneous, with limited sampling depth. Some tissue clones might be persisting host cells; their alloreactivity or antigen specificity was not determined. Only a limited share of tissue TCRs appeared in blood or spleen.

Time point indicated: mouse harvest day 7 after allogeneic transplant. Mouse grafts combined 10^7 T-cell-depleted bone marrow cells with 10^6 splenic CD5+ T cells. Tissues came from B6→BALB/c major-mismatch GVHD mice at day 7 or 14. This clone is a singleton in its sample. Its antigen is unidentified. Mouse gene names and germline throughout. The CDR3 end lies 1 residue beyond the end of the read and is filled in from the germline J gene. The V call is TRBV12-2, the J call TRBJ1-4; maybe TRBD1 (6 bases). Sequencing was performed on lymph node tissue. The sequence derives from a female BALB/c mouse given C57BL/6 T cells with graft-versus-host disease after an allogeneic hematopoietic cell transplant. CDR3 region: CASSLGGASNERLFF. Incomplete CDR3 DNA: TGTGCCAGCTCTCTTGGGGGGGCTAGCAACGAAAGATTATTT. Combining the CDR3 with reference TRBV12-2 and TRBJ1-4 gives the whole variable domain NSGVVQSPRYIIKGKGERSILKCIPISGHLSVAWYQQTQGQELKFFIQHYDKMERDKGNLPSRFSVQQFDDYHSEMNMSALELEDSAVYFCASSLGGASNERLFFGHGTKLSVL.